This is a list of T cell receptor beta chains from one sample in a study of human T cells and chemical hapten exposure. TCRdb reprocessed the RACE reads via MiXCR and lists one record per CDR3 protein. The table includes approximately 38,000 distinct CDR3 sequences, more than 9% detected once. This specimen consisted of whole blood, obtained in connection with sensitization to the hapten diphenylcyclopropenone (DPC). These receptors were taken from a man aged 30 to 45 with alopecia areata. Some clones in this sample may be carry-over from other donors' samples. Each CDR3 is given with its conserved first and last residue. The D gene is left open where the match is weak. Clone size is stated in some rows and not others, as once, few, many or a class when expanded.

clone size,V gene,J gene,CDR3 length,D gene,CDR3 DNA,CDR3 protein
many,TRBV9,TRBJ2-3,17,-,TGTGCCAGCAGCGTGAGCCCGGGGAACCCTAGCACAGATACGCAGTATTTT,CASSVSPGNPSTDTQYF
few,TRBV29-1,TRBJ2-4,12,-,TGCAGCGTTACGTTAGCCAAAAACATTCAGTACTTC,CSVTLAKNIQYF
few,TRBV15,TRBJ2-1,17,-,TGTGCCACCAGCAGAGACAGGGGCCAATTCTCCTACAATGAGCAGTTCTTC,CATSRDRGQFSYNEQFF
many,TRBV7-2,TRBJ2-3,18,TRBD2,TGTGCCAGCAGCCCTAGGACTAGCGGGAGCTTCCGCACAGATACGCAGTATTTT,CASSPRTSGSFRTDTQYF
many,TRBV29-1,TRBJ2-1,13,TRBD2,TGCAGCGTTGGGCGGGAGCGGTACAATGAGCAGTTCTTC,CSVGRERYNEQFF
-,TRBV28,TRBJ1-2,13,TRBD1,TGTGCCAGCAGGCCGGGACAGCAGTATGGCTACACCTTC,CASRPGQQYGYTF
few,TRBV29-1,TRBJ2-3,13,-,TGCAGCCTTCGACAGCCTAGCACAGATACGCAGTATTTT,CSLRQPSTDTQYF
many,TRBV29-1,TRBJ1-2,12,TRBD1,TGCAGCGTTGGCACAGGGGGCGGTGGCTACACCTTC,CSVGTGGGGYTF
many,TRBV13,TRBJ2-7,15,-,TGTGCCAGCAGCGAGGTAGGCGTTAGCTCCTACGAGCAGTACTTC,CASSEVGVSSYEQYF
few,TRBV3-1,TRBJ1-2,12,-,TGTGCCAGCAGCCCGGGGCAGGGGAGCTACACCTTC,CASSPGQGSYTF
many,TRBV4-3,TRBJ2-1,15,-,TGCGCCAGCAGCCCATCCTGGACGGGCGAAAATGAGCAGTTCTTC,CASSPSWTGENEQFF
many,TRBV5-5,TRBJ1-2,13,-,TGTGCCAGCAGCTTAGACAAGTTTTATGGCTACACCTTC,CASSLDKFYGYTF
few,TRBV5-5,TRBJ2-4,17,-,TGTGCCAGCAGCTTGGTGGGGTTCCCGTTAGCCAAAAACATTCAGTACTTC,CASSLVGFPLAKNIQYF
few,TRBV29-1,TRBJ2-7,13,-,TGCAGCGCCGCCGGGGGTCTTTCCTACGAGCAGTACTTC,CSAAGGLSYEQYF
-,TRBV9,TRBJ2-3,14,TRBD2,TGTGCCAGCAACCCTAGCGGGCAAACAGATACGCAGTATTTT,CASNPSGQTDTQYF